These T cell receptor beta chains were read from a single sample in a study of T cell repertoires in cytomegalovirus infection. Each CDR3 protein is one row after TCRdb ran MiXCR on the reads. This sample carries 75,000 to 100,000 distinct CDR3 sequences, around half of them seen once, and the ten largest clones take 85% to 95%. The antigens these receptors bind are not known. Specimen: CD8+ T cells from cultured PBMCs, collected from culture after CMV antigen stimulation. These receptors were collected from a human donor in good health (CMV status not recorded). Some clones in this sample may be carry-over from other donors' samples. The CDR3 runs from the conserved cysteine through the conserved F or W. D genes are given only for firm matches. Expanded clones are given a class, and other clones once, few, many or no size at all.

V gene	J gene	clone size	D gene	CDR3 DNA	CDR3 protein
TRBV27	TRBJ2-1	-	-	TGTGCCAGCAGTTTAAAAGGGACTCTTTGGGATGATCAGTTCTTC	CASSLKGTLWDDQFF
TRBV7-2	TRBJ2-5	few	-	TGTGCCAGCAGCTTCGGCAAGAGAGAGACCCAGTACTTC	CASSFGKRETQYF
TRBV7-8	TRBJ1-2	once	-	TGTGCCAGCAGCTTAGGGCAGGTCGGCGGCTATGGCTACACCTTC	CASSLGQVGGYGYTF
TRBV7-6	TRBJ1-1	-	-	TGTGCCAGCAGCCCCGGACAAAACACTGAAGCTTTCTTT	CASSPGQNTEAFF
TRBV28	TRBJ2-6	-	-	TGTGCCAGCAGTCTCCGACGGTCCTGGGCCAACGTCCTGACTTTC	CASSLRRSWANVLTF
TRBV20-1	TRBJ1-1	-	-	TGCAGTGCTAGGAGACTCAGGAACACTGAAGCTTTCTTT	CSARRLRNTEAFF
TRBV7-3	TRBJ2-3	-	TRBD2	TGTGCCAGCAGCCCCGGGACTAGCGGAGTCAGCACAGATACGCAGTATTTT	CASSPGTSGVSTDTQYF
TRBV4-1	TRBJ1-1	few	TRBD1	TGCGCCAGCAGCTGGGAGGACAGGAGGGGGACTGAAGCTTTCTTT	CASSWEDRRGTEAFF
TRBV7-3	TRBJ2-3	few	TRBD2	TGTGCCAGCAGCTTACAGGGACTAGTCACAGATACGCAGTATTTT	CASSLQGLVTDTQYF
TRBV7-2	TRBJ2-2	-	-	TGTGCCAGCAGCTCACCGGGCCCAACCGGGGAGCTGTTTTTT	CASSSPGPTGELFF
TRBV11-2	TRBJ2-2	few	-	TGTGCCAGCAGCTTATTGGACACCGGGGAGCTGTTTTTT	CASSLLDTGELFF
TRBV7-6	TRBJ2-3	-	-	TGTGCCAGCAGCCCCAATAAGGGACACACCCGCACAGATACGCAGTATTTT	CASSPNKGHTRTDTQYF
TRBV25-1	TRBJ1-1	-	-	TGTGCCAGCAGTGAACAGGGACTCCCTGAAGCTTTCTTT	CASSEQGLPEAFF
TRBV28	TRBJ1-4	-	-	TGTGCCAGCAGGGTAGTAGATGAAAAACTGTTTTTT	CASRVVDEKLFF